The next 8 T cell receptor beta chains were all read from a single sample in a study of T cell responses to AZD1222 COVID-19 vaccine. Here immunoSEQ multiplex PCR was the method, and the copy in TCRdb shows in-frame clones only, minus some. The data contain 50,000 or so clones, approximately 80% of them seen just once; the ten biggest clones take up roughly 5.2%. Source: peripheral blood, taken 28 days after the second AZD1222 dose. These TCRs come from an adult who received the AZD1222 COVID-19 vaccine.

V and J are TRBV10-3 and TRBJ2-6; no firm D call. The germline V gene has CDR1 ENHRY and CDR2 SYGVKD. The ends were cut back, 6 bases at V and 0 bases at J, with 3 bases in the middle. CDR3 length: 13 amino acids. CDR3 region: CAISLSGANVLTF. The CDR3 DNA reads as TGTGCCATCAGCCTCTCTGGGGCCAACGTCCTGACTTTC.

This sequence joins TRBV11-2 and TRBJ2-3; tentative D call: TRBD1 (5 bases). Trimming removed 5 bases from V and 3 bases from J, with 15 bases in between. Germline assignment: CDR1 SGHAT and CDR2 FQNNGV. The CDR3 has 15 residues. For the CDR3, the DNA is TGTGCCAGCAGCAAAGACAGCACTGCAACAGATACGCAGTATTTT. It translates to CASSKDSTATDTQYF.

DNA of the CDR3: TGTGCCAGCAGCCTACAGGGGGCAGAAGAGACCCAGTACTTC. Translated: CASSLQGAEETQYF. The rearrangement uses TRBV5-4 and TRBJ2-5; 9 bases agree with TRBD1. CDR1 and CDR2 from the germline V gene are SGHNT and YYREEE (reference sequence). CDR3 length equals 14 residues. The J segment lost 3 bases and the V segment lost 4 bases, leaving 4 bases of the junction unmatched.

V gene TRBV29-1 combines with J gene TRBJ2-7, with D perhaps TRBD1 (6 bases). The CDR3 is 13 amino acids. The ends were cut back, 6 bases at V and 2 bases at J, with 14 bases in the middle. Looked up from germline, CDR1 is SQVTM and CDR2 is ANQGSEA. In DNA, the CDR3 is TGCAGCGTAGAATGGGACATCCCCTACGAGCAGTACTTC. It is translated as CSVEWDIPYEQYF.

The chain combines TRBV30 with TRBJ1-2; 10 nucleotides align to TRBD1. The germline V gene has CDR1 GTSNPN and CDR2 SVGIG (reference sequence). This CDR3 spans 14 amino acids. V shed 7 bases and J 8 bases; nucleotides not matched to a gene: 13. This chain's CDR3 is CAYDPGQGLLGYTF. In DNA form, the CDR3 reads TGTGCCTATGATCCGGGACAGGGGTTGTTAGGCTACACCTTC.

The chain links TRBV28 to TRBJ1-2, with a tentative D call TRBD1 (6 bases). Germline V gives CDR1 MDHEN, CDR2 SYDVKM. This CDR3 spans 14 amino acids. The V and J ends lost 5 bases and 1 base respectively, with 11 bases between them. As DNA, the CDR3 is TGTGCCAGCAGTCGATTACAGGGTAACTATGGCTACACCTTC. Its protein is CASSRLQGNYGYTF.

The chain carries TRBV12-5 and TRBJ1-1; no definite D call. Trimming removed 6 bases at V and 0 bases at J, with 14 bases between. The germline V gene has CDR1 LGHNT and CDR2 FRNRAP. This CDR3 spans 15 amino acids. CDR3 DNA sequence: TGTGCTAGTGGACCTGGCGTGGGGATGAACACTGAAGCTTTCTTT. It translates to CASGPGVGMNTEAFF.

V is TRBV10-3 and J is TRBJ1-2, with D possibly TRBD1 on 5 matching bases. Germline V gives CDR1 ENHRY, CDR2 SYGVKD. The CDR3 covers 13 residues. Trimming took off 0 bases at V and 8 bases at J, with 10 bases between the two ends. The CDR3 sequence is CAISESMRDGYTF. The CDR3 DNA is TGTGCCATCAGTGAGTCGATGAGGGACGGCTACACCTTC.